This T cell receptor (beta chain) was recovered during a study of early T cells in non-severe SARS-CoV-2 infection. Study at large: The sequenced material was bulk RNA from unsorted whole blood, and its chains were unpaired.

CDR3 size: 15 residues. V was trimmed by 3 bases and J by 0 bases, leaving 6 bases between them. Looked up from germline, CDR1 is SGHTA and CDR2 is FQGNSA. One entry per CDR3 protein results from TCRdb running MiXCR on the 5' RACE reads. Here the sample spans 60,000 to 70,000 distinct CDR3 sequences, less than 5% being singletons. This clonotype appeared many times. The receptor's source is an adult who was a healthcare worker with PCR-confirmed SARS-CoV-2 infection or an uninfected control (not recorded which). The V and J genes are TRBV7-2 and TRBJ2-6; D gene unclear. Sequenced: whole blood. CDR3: CASSLLYSGANVLTF. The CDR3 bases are TGTGCCAGCAGCTTGTTGTACTCTGGGGCCAACGTCCTGACTTTC. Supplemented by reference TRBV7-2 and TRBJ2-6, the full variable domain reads GAGVSQSPSNKVTEKGKDVELRCDPISGHTALYWYRQSLGQGLEFLIYFQGNSAPDKSGLPSDRFSAERTGGSVSTLTIQRTQQEDSAVYLCASSLLYSGANVLTFGAGSRLTVL.